The 28 T cell receptor beta chains presented below share a single source sample, sequenced in a study of shared T cell receptors in the human thymus. Produced via immunoSEQ multiplex PCR; TCRdb's table is partial and in-frame only. The sample records hundreds of thousands of clones, about 89% being singletons. These data were likewise used in another study, on human thymus T cells.

The specimen sequenced was thymocytes. The source is a boy in the first two years of life with a congenital heart defect.

The J gene is TRBJ2-2, the V gene TRBV28; a weak D match, TRBD2 (6 bases). With 6 bases removed from V and 5 bases from J, the gap between germline ends came to 19 bases. The CDR3 runs to 16 residues. CDR1 and CDR2 (germline): MDHEN, SYDVKM. The CDR3 sequence is CASSPQRGGITGELFF. Written as DNA, the CDR3 is TGTGCCAGCAGCCCTCAGAGGGGAGGTATTACCGGGGAGCTGTTTTTT.

The chain carries TRBV27 and TRBJ1-2; TRBD1 matches 8 bases. V lost 8 bases to trimming and J lost 4 bases; unmatched junction nucleotides: 15. Germline-derived CDR1 and CDR2 are MNHEY and SMNVEV (reference sequence). CDR3 length: 16 residues. This CDR3 reads CASSNTGQAIVYGYTF. The CDR3 DNA follows: TGTGCCAGCTCCAACACGGGACAGGCTATTGTCTATGGCTACACCTTC.

V and J are TRBV10-3 and TRBJ2-7; 12 nucleotides match TRBD2. Germline loops: CDR1 ENHRY, CDR2 SYGVKD. V shed 4 bases and J 0 bases; nucleotides not matched to a gene: 4. This CDR3 is built from 16 residues. For the CDR3, the DNA is TGTGCCATCAGTGTAGGACTAGCGGGACCCTCCTACGAGCAGTACTTC. Protein sequence: CAISVGLAGPSYEQYF.

This clone was counted a few times. Sequence at one end of the junction differs from germline and may be a read error. This sequence joins TRBV28 and TRBJ2-7, with D maybe TRBD2 (5 bases). From germline, CDR1 is MDHEN and CDR2 SYDVKM. This CDR3 spans 14 amino acids. Written as DNA, the CDR3 is TGTGCCAGCAGTTTGGGGATAGCGACACCCGGGTTTAGGTTC. This gives the protein CASSLGIATPGFRF.

The chain uses TRBV18 and TRBJ2-7; D perhaps matches TRBD1 (6 bases). From germline, CDR1 is KGHSH and CDR2 LQKENI. The CDR3 is 15 amino acids. V was cut by 4 bases and J by 4 bases, with 17 bases left in between. CDR3 region: CASSRVEGDEYEQYF. The CDR3 bases are TGTGCCAGCTCACGGGTTGAGGGGGACGAATACGAGCAGTACTTC.

This chain joins TRBV10-2 and TRBJ2-7; 12 bases map to TRBD2. CDR3 length equals 20 residues. Germline-derived CDR1 and CDR2 are WSHSY and SAAADI. The V and J ends lost 6 bases and 6 bases, in that order; junction bases with no gene match: 24. CDR3 protein: CASRGKSWTSGEWDLSEQYF. For the CDR3, the DNA is TGCGCCAGCAGAGGAAAGAGTTGGACTAGCGGGGAGTGGGATTTGAGCGAGCAGTACTTC.

This clone was found a few times. This chain uses TRBV5-4 with TRBJ2-7, with 7 nucleotides matching TRBD1. V lost 0 bases to trimming and J lost 4 bases; unmatched junction nucleotides: 13. CDR1 and CDR2 from the germline V gene are SGHNT and YYREEE (reference sequence). This CDR3 comprises 17 residues. The CDR3 DNA reads TGTGCCAGCAGCTTGGCCAATAGGGACAGTGTTACTTACGAGCAGTACTTC. Translating gives CASSLANRDSVTYEQYF.

In this sample, this clone turned up a few times. The chain uses TRBV23-1 and TRBJ1-5; D call uncertain. TRBV23-1 is flagged as an ORF with uncertain function. The CDR3 totals 18 residues. V shed 3 bases and J shed 0 bases, with 18 bases lying between them. CDR3 in amino acids: CASSHNTPRLNSNQPQHF. The CDR3 bases are TGCGCCAGCAGTCACAACACCCCTCGCCTTAATAGCAATCAGCCCCAGCATTTT.

This chain uses TRBV6-6 with TRBJ2-7; 7 nucleotides align to TRBD2. Germline V CDR1 and CDR2: MNHNY, SVGAGI (reference sequence). CDR3 size: 15 residues. Unmatched junction bases numbered 7, after V lost 0 bases and J lost 5 bases. CDR3 bases: TGTGCCAGCAGTTACTCCCCGCGGGAGTCCGACGAGCAGTACTTC. This sequence encodes CASSYSPRESDEQYF.

CDR3 sequence: CASSWTPSYEQYF. CDR3 sequence (DNA): TGTGCCAGCAGCTGGACACCCTCCTACGAGCAGTACTTC. The V gene is TRBV6-5, the J gene TRBJ2-5, with a possible D match to TRBD1 (5 bases). The J call may not be correct, given that the DNA end is closer to TRBJ2-7. The CDR3 contains 13 residues. CDR1 and CDR2 (germline): MNHEY, SVGAGI.

This chain links TRBV7-9 with TRBJ2-4, with 10 bases matching TRBD1. Trimming removed 1 base from V and 7 bases from J; junction bases left unmatched: 4. This CDR3 region has 15 residues. Germline CDR1 reads SEHNR; CDR2 reads FQNEAQ (reference sequence). The CDR3 reads CASSLVGTGENIQYF. The CDR3 DNA sequence: TGTGCCAGCAGCTTAGTAGGGACAGGGGAGAACATTCAGTACTTC.

This rearrangement joins TRBV6-6 to TRBJ1-1; maybe TRBD1 (6 bases). Per the germline V gene, CDR1 is MNHNY and CDR2 is SVGAGI (reference sequence). Trimming took 6 bases from V and 0 from J, leaving 14 bases between them. This CDR3 region has 15 residues. The CDR3 is CASRTEGGMNTEAFF. CDR3 bases: TGTGCCAGCAGAACCGAGGGGGGGATGAACACTGAAGCTTTCTTT.

The CDR3 region is CASSEDPGEAFF. In nucleotides, the CDR3 is TGTGCCAGCAGTGAAGATCCAGGGGAAGCTTTCTTT. This chain connects TRBV6-1 to TRBJ1-1, with a tentative D call TRBD1 (5 bases). Germline values: CDR1 MNHNS, CDR2 SASEGT. The CDR3 spans 12 residues. V shed 1 base and J shed 8 bases, with 8 bases lying between them.

As DNA, the CDR3 is TGTGCTAGTGGTTTGGGCAGGTCAATGAACACTGAAGCTTTCTTT. Translating gives CASGLGRSMNTEAFF. This rearrangement joins TRBV12-5 to TRBJ1-1, with unresolved D. CDR3 size: 15 residues. Deletions cut 1 base from V and 0 bases from J, with 9 bases between. Germline V gives CDR1 LGHNT, CDR2 FRNRAP.

The CDR3 reads CASIRDTRGTEAFF. CDR3 in DNA: TGTGCCAGCATCCGGGACACCAGGGGCACTGAAGCTTTCTTT. This rearrangement joins TRBV7-9 to TRBJ1-1, with D maybe TRBD1 (6 bases). The ends were cut back, 7 bases at V and 4 bases at J, with 16 bases in the middle. The CDR3 length is 14 residues. Germline V gene lookup returns CDR1 SEHNR and CDR2 FQNEAQ (reference sequence).

This clone has just a few counts. The chain uses TRBV2 and TRBJ2-7; D unclear. Germline V gives CDR1 SNHLY, CDR2 FYNNEI. Trimming stripped 4 bases from V and 1 base from J, with 11 bases between. The CDR3 extends over 14 amino acids. The CDR3 sequence: CASSVLRRSYEQYF. CDR3 coding DNA: TGTGCCAGCAGTGTCTTGAGGCGTTCCTACGAGCAGTACTTC.

As regards this clone: The sample carries other DNA sequences with the same CDR3. The gene calls are TRBV30 and TRBJ1-2, with D possibly TRBD1 on 6 matching bases. With 0 bases removed from V and 2 bases from J, the gap between germline ends came to 7 bases. This CDR3 spans 13 amino acids. Germline-derived CDR1 and CDR2 are GTSNPN and SVGIG (reference sequence). As DNA, the CDR3 is TGTGCCTGGAGTGTAAGGGGGAACTATGGCTACACCTTC. Its translation: CAWSVRGNYGYTF.

The rearrangement joins TRBV10-3 to TRBJ2-1, with 14 bases fitting TRBD2. CDR1 ENHRY and CDR2 SYGVKD come from the germline V gene. This CDR3 comprises 17 residues. The V and J ends lost 6 bases and 0 bases, in that order; junction bases with no gene match: 4. CDR3 sequence reads: CAISRLAGGSSYNEQFF. The CDR3 DNA reads as TGTGCCATCAGCAGACTAGCGGGGGGGAGCTCCTACAATGAGCAGTTCTTC.

This sequence joins TRBV5-6 and TRBJ2-5, with 14 bases matching TRBD2. Germline trimming cut 0 bases from V and 5 bases from J; bases unmatched to any gene: 6. In germline, CDR1 is SGHDT, CDR2 YYEEEE. The CDR3 loop spans 17 amino acids. As DNA, the CDR3 is TGTGCCAGCAGCTTGGGACTAGCGGGAGGGCCTCCCGAGACCCAGTACTTC. Translated, it gives CASSLGLAGGPPETQYF.

The genes are TRBV27 and TRBJ2-7; 8 bases match TRBD1. The V segment lost 8 bases and the J segment 6 bases; nucleotides outside the gene matches: 9. This CDR3 contains 13 residues. In germline, CDR1 is MNHEY, CDR2 SMNVEV (reference sequence). CDR3 sequence: CASGWTGQTEQYF. CDR3 bases: TGTGCCAGCGGGTGGACAGGGCAGACCGAGCAGTACTTC.

The gene calls are TRBV28 and TRBJ2-2; 11 positions match TRBD2. This CDR3 region has 18 residues. V lost 5 bases, J lost 5 bases, and 13 bases stayed unmatched. Germline CDR1 and CDR2: MDHEN and SYDVKM. The CDR3 sequence: CASSVAFGTSGGTGELFF. CDR3 nucleotide sequence: TGTGCCAGCAGTGTTGCCTTTGGGACTAGCGGAGGAACCGGGGAGCTGTTTTTT.

The chain employs TRBV18 and TRBJ1-2; D gene unclear. The V gene lost 5 bases and the J gene lost 6 bases, with 16 bases spanning the gap. The germline V gene has CDR1 KGHSH and CDR2 LQKENI. The CDR3 totals 14 residues. The CDR3 coding sequence is TGTGCCAGCTCAGCGGTCGACCCCGGTGATGGCTACACCTTC. This gives the protein CASSAVDPGDGYTF.

This clone was seen only once. The genes are TRBV10-3 and TRBJ2-5, with TRBD2 matching over 14 bases. The CDR3 has 17 residues. V lost 2 bases to trimming and J lost 5 bases; unmatched junction nucleotides: 7. CDR1 and CDR2 from the germline V gene are ENHRY and SYGVKD. For the CDR3, the DNA is TGTGCCATCAGTGAGCGGACTAGCGGGGGGTTTGATGAGACCCAGTACTTC. Its translation: CAISERTSGGFDETQYF.

The V gene is TRBV7-2, the J gene TRBJ2-3; the D gene is possibly TRBD1 (5 bases). The V end was cut by 4 bases, the J end by 6 bases, with 17 bases between. This CDR3 contains 15 residues. The germline V gene encodes CDR1 SGHTA and CDR2 FQGNSA. This CDR3 is CASSSGEQDQDTQYF. The CDR3 nucleotides read TGTGCCAGCAGCTCTGGGGAACAGGACCAGGATACGCAGTATTTT.

The chain carries TRBV6-5 and TRBJ2-1; TRBD2 matches at 8 bases. CDR1 and CDR2 from the germline V gene are MNHEY and SVGAGI. J gave up 3 bases and V 0 bases, and 4 bases lay outside the gene matches. The length of the CDR3 is 16 residues. CDR3: CASSYSLREDYNEQFF. The CDR3, as DNA: TGTGCCAGCAGTTACTCGTTGCGGGAGGACTACAATGAGCAGTTCTTC.

This chain joins TRBV9 and TRBJ2-1, with 7 bases matching TRBD2. Germline CDR1 is SGDLS and CDR2 is YYNGEE. V lost 0 bases and J lost 9; bases outside the gene matches: 6. The CDR3 covers 14 residues. CDR3 nucleotides: TGTGCCAGCAGCGTAGGTGGGAGGGCTTCTGAGCAGTTCTTC. It translates to CASSVGGRASEQFF. Using reference TRBV9 and TRBJ2-1 for the parts outside the CDR3, the full variable domain is DSGVTQTPKHLITATGQRVTLRCSPRSGDLSVYWYQQSLDQGLQFLIQYYNGEERAKGNILERFSAQQFPDLHSELNLSSLELGDSALYFCASSVGGRASEQFFGPGTRLTVL.

V gene TRBV9 combines with J gene TRBJ2-7; D is possibly TRBD1 (6 bases). The CDR3 spans 16 residues. V dropped 2 bases and J dropped 3 bases, with 18 bases sitting between them. Germline-derived CDR1 and CDR2 are SGDLS and YYNGEE. The CDR3 spells CASSVETGAAHYEQYF. CDR3 nucleotides: TGTGCCAGCAGCGTCGAGACAGGCGCCGCACACTACGAGCAGTACTTC.

The chain recombines TRBV27 with TRBJ2-3, with 7 bases fitting TRBD1. J gave up 6 bases and V 3 bases, and 12 bases lay outside the gene matches. CDR1 MNHEY and CDR2 SMNVEV come from the germline V gene (reference sequence). This CDR3 contains 16 residues. CDR3: CASSLVVAGGMDTQYF. The CDR3 DNA follows: TGTGCCAGCAGTTTGGTGGTAGCAGGGGGTATGGATACGCAGTATTTT.